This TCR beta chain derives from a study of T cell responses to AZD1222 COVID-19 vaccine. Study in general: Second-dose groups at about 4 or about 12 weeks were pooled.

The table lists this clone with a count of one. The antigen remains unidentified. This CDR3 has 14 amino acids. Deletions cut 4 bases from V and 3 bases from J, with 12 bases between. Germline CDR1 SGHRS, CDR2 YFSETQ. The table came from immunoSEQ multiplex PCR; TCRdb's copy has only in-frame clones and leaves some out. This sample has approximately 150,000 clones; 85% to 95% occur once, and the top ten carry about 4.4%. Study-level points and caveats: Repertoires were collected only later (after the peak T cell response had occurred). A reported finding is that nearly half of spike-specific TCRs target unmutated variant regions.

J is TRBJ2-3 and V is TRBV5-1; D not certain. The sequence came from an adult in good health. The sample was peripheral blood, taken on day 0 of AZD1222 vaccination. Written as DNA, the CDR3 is TGCGCCAGCAGCCCTCCGGGTCGGACAGATACGCAGTATTTT. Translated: CASSPPGRTDTQYF.